Listed below are T cell receptor beta chains from one sample, sequenced in a study of blood T cell repertoires in COVID-19. This table comes from immunoSEQ multiplex PCR, and its TCRdb copy is limited to in-frame clones, with some not included. The sample includes hundreds of thousands of clones, about 90% of them seen just once. The sequencing sample was made of PBMCs or T cells enriched from blood (not recorded which). The origin of the receptors is a woman between 25 and 40 years old who had recovered from COVID-19. The CDR3 runs from the conserved cysteine through the conserved F or W. The order of the fields is J gene, clone size, V gene, D gene, CDR3 protein, CDR3 DNA. D genes are given only for firm matches. Part of the rows lack a size; the others show once, few, many or a class for expanded clones.

TRBJ2-5,-,TRBV7-2,TRBD2,CASSLGGGRAVLSQYF,TGTGCCAGCAGCTTAGGAGGCGGGAGGGCCGTTTTATCCCAGTACTTC
TRBJ1-5,-,TRBV27,-,CASRLVGADQPQHF,TGTGCCAGCAGGTTAGTGGGGGCGGATCAGCCCCAGCATTTT
TRBJ1-2,-,TRBV2,TRBD1,CASTRDSNTNYGYTF,TGTGCCAGCACACGGGACAGTAATACTAACTATGGCTACACCTTC
TRBJ2-7,-,TRBV12-3/TRBV12-4,TRBD1,CASRLTGGSEQYF,TGTGCCAGCAGACTTACAGGGGGCAGCGAGCAGTACTTC
TRBJ2-7,-,TRBV27,TRBD1,CASSLRGQGAFYEQYF,TGTGCCAGCAGTTTACGGGGACAGGGGGCCTTTTACGAGCAGTACTTC
TRBJ1-2,-,TRBV7-8,-,CASTLRGGNYGYTF,TGTGCCAGCACCCTCCGCGGGGGCAACTATGGCTACACCTTC
TRBJ2-6,once,TRBV10-3,-,CAITGEGVAGANVLTF,TGTGCCATCACAGGGGAGGGGGTAGCTGGGGCCAACGTCCTGACTTTC
TRBJ2-1,-,TRBV6-5,TRBD2,CASSYTPTSGDNEQFF,TGTGCCAGCAGTTATACCCCGACTAGCGGGGACAATGAGCAGTTCTTC
TRBJ2-7,-,TRBV12-3/TRBV12-4,-,CASSRNSYEQYF,TGTGCCAGCAGCAGGAACAGCTACGAGCAGTACTTC
TRBJ2-3,-,TRBV11-2,TRBD2,CASSEVGLVVVTQYF,TGTGCCAGCAGCGAGGTGGGACTAGTGGTCGTTACGCAGTATTTT
TRBJ1-2,-,TRBV10-1,-,CASRGQTLYGYTF,TGCGCCAGCAGAGGACAGACGCTGTATGGCTACACCTTC
TRBJ2-1,-,TRBV28,-,CASSLWSPQNEQFF,TGTGCCAGCAGTCTCTGGTCACCCCAGAATGAGCAGTTCTTC
TRBJ2-5,-,TRBV5-1,-,CASSLLAQETQYF,TGCGCCAGCAGCTTGTTGGCCCAAGAGACCCAGTACTTC
TRBJ2-1,-,TRBV5-6,-,CASSPPGGQVYNEQFF,TGTGCCAGCAGCCCCCCTGGTGGGCAAGTCTACAATGAGCAGTTCTTC
TRBJ1-5,-,TRBV24-1,-,CATSANGQGAQPQHF,TGTGCCACCAGTGCTAACGGGCAGGGCGCCCAGCCCCAGCATTTT
TRBJ1-1,-,TRBV7-3,TRBD1,CASARTGFNTEAFF,TGTGCCAGCGCCCGGACAGGTTTTAACACTGAAGCTTTCTTT
TRBJ1-6,-,TRBV19,TRBD1,CASSITGDLSNSPLHF,TGTGCCAGTAGTATAACAGGGGACTTGTCTAATTCACCCCTCCACTTT
TRBJ1-5,-,TRBV15,-,CATSREAGVGQPQHF,TGTGCCACCAGCAGAGAGGCGGGGGTTGGGCAGCCCCAGCATTTT
TRBJ2-3,-,TRBV2,-,CASSGLGGSSTDTQYF,TGTGCCAGCAGTGGGCTAGGGGGATCTAGCACAGATACGCAGTATTTT